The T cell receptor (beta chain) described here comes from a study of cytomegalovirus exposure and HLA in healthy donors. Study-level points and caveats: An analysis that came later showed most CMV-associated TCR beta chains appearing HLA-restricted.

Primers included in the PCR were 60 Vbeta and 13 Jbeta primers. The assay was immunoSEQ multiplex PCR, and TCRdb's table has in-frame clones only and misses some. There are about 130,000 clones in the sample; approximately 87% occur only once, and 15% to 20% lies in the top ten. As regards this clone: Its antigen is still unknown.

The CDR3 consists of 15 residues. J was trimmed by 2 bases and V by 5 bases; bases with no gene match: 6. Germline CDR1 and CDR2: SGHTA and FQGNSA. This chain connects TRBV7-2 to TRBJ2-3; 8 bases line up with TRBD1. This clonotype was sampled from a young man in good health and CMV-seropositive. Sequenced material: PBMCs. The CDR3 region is CASSTGQGVTDTQYF. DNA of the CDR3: TGTGCCAGCAGCACCGGACAGGGTGTCACAGATACGCAGTATTTT.